A single sample gave rise to the 29 T cell receptor beta chains below, sequenced in a study of T cells in women clearing cervical HPV infection. The data were produced by immunoSEQ multiplex PCR, yet TCRdb's version contains in-frame clones alone and is incomplete. Its table lists fewer than 35,000 clones. Sequencing was done on a sample of blood buffy coat. The receptors originated from a woman aged 18 to 75 with a cervical HPV16 infection that either progressed to CIN3+ or cleared (not recorded which).

As for this clone: The read terminates 3 residues ahead of where the CDR3 ends, so the germline J gene completes it. The chain joins TRBV7-2 to TRBJ2-7; possible D gene TRBD1, 5 bases. V lost 2 bases and J lost 2, with 10 bases in between. Germline loops: CDR1 SGHTA, CDR2 FQGNSA. The length of the CDR3 is 14 residues. CDR3 amino acids: CASSLYQGPYEQYF. The part of the CDR3 DNA that was read is TGTGCCAGCAGCTTATATCAGGGTCCCTACGAG.

Points on this clone: Read sequence stops 3 residues before the CDR3 end, and the germline J gene provides the missing end. The J gene is TRBJ1-1, the V gene TRBV27, with a weak D call TRBD1 (6 bases). Germline CDR1 and CDR2: MNHEY and SMNVEV (reference sequence). Trimming cost V 8 bases and J 6 bases, with 16 bases left between them. This CDR3 has 13 amino acids. Partial CDR3 DNA: TGTGCCAGCGTAGACTCCCCAGGGGCTGAA. This codes for CASVDSPGAE. In full, the CDR3 is CASVDSPGAEAFF.

For this clone: The read gets to within 3 residues of the CDR3 end, and the germline J gene fills in the rest. This chain uses TRBV5-5 with TRBJ1-1, with D maybe TRBD1 (5 bases). Germline loops: CDR1 SGHKS, CDR2 YYEKEE (reference sequence). The CDR3 runs 15 residues. V was pared by 2 bases and J by 4 bases, with 15 bases between. CDR3 sequence: CASSFAGGGSTEAFF. The sequenced part of the CDR3 DNA is TGTGCCAGCAGCTTTGCTGGGGGGGGGAGCACTGAA.

As concerns this clone: The CDR3 is cut off 3 residues early in the read; its end comes from the germline J gene. This sequence joins TRBV7-8 and TRBJ2-7, with 9 positions matching TRBD2. The germline gives CDR1 SGHVS, CDR2 FQNEAQ. Germline trimming cut 1 base from V and 4 bases from J; bases unmatched to any gene: 11. This CDR3 has 17 amino acids. CDR3: CASSLVRAGGWEYEQYF. CDR3 bases read: TGTGCCAGCAGCTTAGTACGAGCGGGGGGTTGGGAATACGAG.

About this clone: The read terminates 3 residues ahead of where the CDR3 ends, so the germline J gene completes it. The chain joins TRBV2 to TRBJ1-5, with D uncertain. Trimming took 2 bases from V and 0 from J, leaving 8 bases between them. CDR1 is SNHLY and CDR2 is FYNNEI in the germline V gene. CDR3 length equals 15 residues. CDR3 bases read: TGTGCCAGCAGTGAACGGTCCCATAGCAATCAGCCC. Protein: CASSERSHSNQP. The full-length CDR3 reads as CASSERSHSNQPQHF.

Concerning this clone itself: The read ends 3 residues early relative to the CDR3; the germline J gene fills the gap. The V and J genes are TRBV2 and TRBJ2-1; a weak D match, TRBD1 (5 bases). V lost 1 base and J 2 bases, leaving 12 bases between the germline ends. CDR3 length equals 16 residues. Germline CDR1 SNHLY, CDR2 FYNNEI. The covered CDR3 bases are TGTGCCAGCAGTGAAGTAGGGGCCCCCGCCTACAATGAG. Translation: CASSEVGAPAYNE. The whole CDR3 is CASSEVGAPAYNEQFF. The variable domain in full, with the rest retrieved from reference TRBV2 and TRBJ2-1, is EPEVTQTPSHQVTQMGQEVILRCVPISNHLYFYWYRQILGQKVEFLVSFYNNEISEKSEIFDDQFSVERPDGSNFTLKIRSTKLEDSAMYFCASSEVGAPAYNEQFFGPGTRLTVL.

Note on this clone: From the germline J gene comes the end of the CDR3, since the read stops 3 residues before it. J is TRBJ2-7 and V is TRBV7-2, with 8 bases that match TRBD2. CDR1 is SGHTA and CDR2 is FQGNSA in the germline V gene. The CDR3 spans 15 residues. The V segment lost 5 bases and the J segment 2 bases; nucleotides outside the gene matches: 8. Here the CDR3 reads CASSAPGLGTYEQYF. The part of the CDR3 DNA that was read is TGTGCCAGCAGCGCACCGGGACTAGGAACCTACGAG.

Concerning this clone: Coverage ceases 3 residues before the CDR3 finishes, and the germline J gene fills in the end. This chain joins TRBV19 and TRBJ1-2; 9 positions match TRBD1. This CDR3 is built from 13 residues. Germline lookup yields CDR1 LNHDA and CDR2 SQIVND (reference sequence). The sequenced part of the CDR3 DNA is TGTGCCAGCGGGAGGACAGGGGTCTACGAC. Encoded protein: CASGRTGVYD. The whole CDR3 protein reads CASGRTGVYDYTF.

With respect to this clone: Read coverage stops 3 residues before the CDR3 terminus; the germline J gene supplies the remainder. The chain is built from TRBV19 and TRBJ2-3; D is perhaps TRBD1 (6 bases). CDR1 and CDR2 from the germline V gene are LNHDA and SQIVND (reference sequence). This CDR3 comprises 12 residues. CDR3 amino acids: CASRGGGETQYF. The part of the CDR3 DNA that was read is TGTGCCAGTAGAGGGGGTGGAGAGACG.

Notes on this clone: Read sequence stops 3 residues before the CDR3 end, and the germline J gene provides the missing end. The chain combines TRBV6-2 or TRBV6-3 with TRBJ2-3, with 7 positions matching TRBD2. In germline, CDR1 is MNHEY, CDR2 SVGEGT. The CDR3 length is 15 residues. V was clipped by 6 bases and J by 0 bases; unmatched bases: 6. The CDR3 loop reads CASSPRLASTDTQYF. The DNA read from the CDR3 is TGTGCCAGCAGCCCTCGACTAGCCAGCACAGATACG.

On this clone itself: The read ends 3 residues early relative to the CDR3; the germline J gene fills the gap. The chain links TRBV20-1 to TRBJ1-5, with no clear D. Germline CDR1 reads DFQATT; CDR2 reads SNEGSKA (reference sequence). The CDR3 has 13 residues. V was pared by 3 bases and J by 5 bases, with 11 bases between. The chain's CDR3 is CSASSNKYQPQHF. CDR3 DNA, as far as it was read: TGCAGTGCTAGTTCGAACAAATATCAGCCC.

For this clone: The CDR3 end falls 3 residues outside the read, so it is completed with the germline J gene. The gene calls are TRBV7-7 and TRBJ2-5; perhaps TRBD1 as D (6 bases). The length of the CDR3 is 15 residues. From germline, CDR1 is SSHAT and CDR2 FNYEAQ (reference sequence). V dropped 6 bases and J dropped 5 bases, with 19 bases sitting between them. The sequenced CDR3 bases are TGTGCCAGCAGACATCACCCACAGGGTGGGGAGACC. It yields the protein CASRHHPQGGET. The complete CDR3 protein is CASRHHPQGGETQYF.

With respect to this clone: The read ends 3 residues shy of where the CDR3 ends; the end is completed using the germline J gene. This chain uses TRBV20-1 with TRBJ2-2, with no clear D. V dropped 3 bases and J dropped 6 bases, with 14 bases sitting between them. The CDR3 has 14 amino acids. Germline loops: CDR1 DFQATT, CDR2 SNEGSKA (reference sequence). The CDR3 sequence is CSARSRLRAGELFF. The CDR3 bases that were read are TGCAGTGCTAGGAGCAGACTTCGAGCCGGGGAG.

CDR3 loop: CSAGGGVWGYTF. CDR3 bases read: TGCAGTGCTGGGGGGGGAGTTTGGGGC. The chain joins TRBV20-1 to TRBJ1-2; possible D gene TRBD1, 5 bases. The CDR3 end falls 3 residues outside the read, so it is completed with the germline J gene. The CDR3 is 12 residues long. Germline V gene sequence: CDR1 DFQATT, CDR2 SNEGSKA (reference sequence).

Of note for this clone: The read comes to an end 3 residues before the CDR3 does, leaving the germline J gene to fill in the end. The chain employs TRBV5-1 and TRBJ1-5, with 10 bases identical to TRBD1. The CDR3 loop spans 15 amino acids. V shed 2 bases, J shed 5 bases, and the junction held 4 bases outside the gene matches. Germline V gives CDR1 SGHRS, CDR2 YFSETQ. The CDR3 spells CASSFGTGDYQPQHF. The sequenced part of the CDR3 DNA is TGCGCCAGCAGCTTCGGGACAGGGGACTATCAGCCC.

On this clone itself: The read ends 3 residues shy of where the CDR3 ends; the end is completed using the germline J gene. The rearrangement links TRBV19 to TRBJ2-7; 10 bases align to TRBD2. Germline V gene data show CDR1 as LNHDA and CDR2 as SQIVND (reference sequence). The CDR3 totals 14 residues. J gave up 3 bases and V 4 bases, and 3 bases lay outside the gene matches. The CDR3 DNA, read in part, is TGTGCCAGTAGTAGGACTAGCGGAGACTACGAG. This gives the protein CASSRTSGDYE. In full, the CDR3 reads CASSRTSGDYEQYF.

The CDR3 sequence is CASSERLMWSQETQYF. CDR3 DNA (partial): TGTGCCAGCAGTGAAAGGTTGATGTGGTCCCAAGAGACC. The gene calls are TRBV2 and TRBJ2-5, with D unclear. From the germline J gene comes the end of the CDR3, since the read stops 3 residues before it. Between the trimmed V and J ends, which lost 2 bases and 1 base, there was a span of 14 bases. CDR3 length equals 16 residues. Per germline, CDR1 SNHLY and CDR2 FYNNEI.

Notes on this clone: The read stops 3 residues short of the end of the CDR3; the missing end is completed from the germline J gene. J is TRBJ2-3 and V is TRBV7-8; 10 bases match TRBD2. Unmatched junction bases numbered 7, after V lost 1 base and J lost 3 bases. Germline values: CDR1 SGHVS, CDR2 FQNEAQ. This CDR3 comprises 17 residues. Here the CDR3 reads CASSLVTSGMSTDTQYF. The CDR3 bases that were read are TGTGCCAGCAGCTTAGTCACTAGCGGGATGAGTACAGATACG.

About this clone: The read stops 3 residues short of the end of the CDR3; the missing end is completed from the germline J gene. The rearrangement links TRBV29-1 to TRBJ2-5; D unresolved. The CDR3 contains 11 residues. Per germline, CDR1 SQVTM and CDR2 ANQGSEA. V was clipped by 5 bases and J by 5 bases, with 9 bases between them. The CDR3 sequence is CSVSLGETQYF. Incomplete CDR3 DNA: TGCAGCGTTTCCCTCGGGGAGACC.

This clone shows up as medium-sized (0.01 to 0.1%) by frequency. With the read ending 3 residues before the CDR3 end, the germline J gene is used to fill in that end. The V and J genes are TRBV7-3 and TRBJ2-3, with a weak D call TRBD2 (6 bases). Per germline, CDR1 SGHTA and CDR2 FQGTGA. Trimming left V 5 bases short and J 5 bases short, with 17 bases between. The length of the CDR3 is 15 residues. The part of the CDR3 DNA that was read is TGTGCCAGCAGCCTCGGCGGCGGGGCTGGAGATACG. This sequence encodes CASSLGGGAGDT. The whole CDR3 protein reads CASSLGGGAGDTQYF.

Details on this clone: With the read ending 3 residues before the CDR3 end, the germline J gene is used to fill in that end. This sequence joins TRBV14 and TRBJ2-5; D not certain. The length of the CDR3 is 12 residues. Deletions cut 5 bases from V and 3 bases from J, with 7 bases between. Germline assignment: CDR1 SGHDN and CDR2 FVKESK. Incomplete CDR3 DNA: TGTGCCAGCAGCAACCAGGAAGAGACC. Protein product: CASSNQEET. The full CDR3 reads CASSNQEETQYF. The full variable domain, with the rest looked up from reference TRBV14 and TRBJ2-5, is EAGVTQFPSHSVIEKGQTVTLRCDPISGHDNLYWYRRVMGKEIKFLLHFVKESKQDESGMPNNRFLAERTGGTYSTLKVQPAELEDSGVYFCASSNQEETQYFGPGTRLLVL.

Points on this clone: The read gets to within 3 residues of the CDR3 end, and the germline J gene fills in the rest. The rearrangement links TRBV19 to TRBJ1-6; 7 bases are shared with TRBD1. This CDR3 region has 15 residues. Per germline, CDR1 LNHDA and CDR2 SQIVND (reference sequence). Trimming took 5 bases from V and 6 from J; bases not matched to a gene: 7. CDR3 loop: CASSPPGQLNSPLHF. CDR3 bases read: TGTGCCAGTAGTCCTCCGGGACAGCTTAATTCACCC.

Of note for this clone: The CDR3 end falls 3 residues outside the read, so it is completed with the germline J gene. The rearrangement joins TRBV11-3 to TRBJ2-2; TRBD2 matches 7 bases. Germline V gene data show CDR1 as SGHNT and CDR2 as YENEEA. The CDR3 length is 14 residues. V shed 8 bases and J 5 bases; nucleotides not matched to a gene: 8. The CDR3 sequence is CASLPSGATGELFF. Incomplete CDR3 DNA: TGTGCCAGCCTACCAAGCGGGGCAACCGGGGAG.

With respect to this clone: The sequenced fragment ends 3 residues before the CDR3 boundary, so the rest is inferred from the germline J gene. The genes are TRBV10-3 and TRBJ2-6, with D maybe TRBD1 (6 bases). The CDR3 totals 16 residues. CDR1 ENHRY and CDR2 SYGVKD come from the germline V gene. V dropped 7 bases and J dropped 0 bases, with 13 bases sitting between them. Partial CDR3 DNA: TGTGCCATCAAACCCACAGGGCTCTCTGGGGCCAACGTC. Its protein is CAIKPTGLSGANV. The full CDR3 reads CAIKPTGLSGANVLTF.

With respect to this clone: Read coverage stops 3 residues before the CDR3 terminus; the germline J gene supplies the remainder. The rearrangement joins TRBV2 to TRBJ1-5; 7 nucleotides agree with TRBD1. The CDR3 runs to 15 residues. The germline gives CDR1 SNHLY, CDR2 FYNNEI. Unmatched junction bases numbered 7, after V lost 1 base and J lost 7 bases. The CDR3 loop reads CASSEEVTGWQPQHF. The CDR3 bases that were read are TGTGCCAGCAGTGAAGAGGTGACAGGGTGGCAGCCC.

Of note for this clone: The read ends 3 residues before the CDR3 terminus; that terminus is restored from the germline J gene. V is TRBV7-9 and J is TRBJ1-6; D may be TRBD1 (5 bases). CDR1 is SEHNR and CDR2 is FQNEAQ in the germline V gene (reference sequence). The CDR3 is made up of 14 amino acids. V lost 2 bases and J lost 5, with 7 bases in between. CDR3 in amino acids: CASSLQGNNSPLHF. The covered CDR3 bases are TGTGCCAGCAGCTTACAGGGAAATAATTCACCC.

A note on this clone: The read is 3 residues too short to cover the CDR3 end, so that end is filled in from the germline J gene. Other DNA variants within this sample encode the same CDR3. The chain recombines TRBV30 with TRBJ1-1; D uncertain. Germline V CDR1 and CDR2: GTSNPN, SVGIG (reference sequence). There are 13 residues in the CDR3. The DNA read from the CDR3 is TGTGCCTGGGCTCAGACTAGTTTGGAGACA. Its protein product is CAWAQTSLET. The entire CDR3 protein is CAWAQTSLETAFF.

As for this clone: The CDR3 is cut off 3 residues early in the read; its end comes from the germline J gene. The chain combines TRBV7-6 with TRBJ2-1; D is unresolved. This CDR3 is built from 12 residues. Trimming shortened V by 5 bases and J by 6 bases, and 8 bases separated the two germline ends. Germline CDR1 and CDR2: SGHVS and FNYEAQ. The sequenced CDR3 bases are TGTGCCAGCAGCCAGTTGGCCAATGAG. As protein: CASSQLANE. From start to end, the CDR3 is CASSQLANEQFF.

With regard to this clone: Read coverage stops 3 residues before the CDR3 terminus; the germline J gene supplies the remainder. The rearrangement joins TRBV20-1 to TRBJ2-1, with TRBD2 matching over 9 bases. This CDR3 region has 18 residues. The trim removed 0 bases at V and 0 bases at J, leaving 9 bases unmatched. The germline CDR1 and CDR2 sequences are DFQATT and SNEGSKA (reference sequence). CDR3 loop: CSARDGGLASSSYNEQFF. Partial CDR3 DNA: TGCAGTGCTAGAGATGGGGGACTAGCTTCGAGCTCCTACAATGAG.